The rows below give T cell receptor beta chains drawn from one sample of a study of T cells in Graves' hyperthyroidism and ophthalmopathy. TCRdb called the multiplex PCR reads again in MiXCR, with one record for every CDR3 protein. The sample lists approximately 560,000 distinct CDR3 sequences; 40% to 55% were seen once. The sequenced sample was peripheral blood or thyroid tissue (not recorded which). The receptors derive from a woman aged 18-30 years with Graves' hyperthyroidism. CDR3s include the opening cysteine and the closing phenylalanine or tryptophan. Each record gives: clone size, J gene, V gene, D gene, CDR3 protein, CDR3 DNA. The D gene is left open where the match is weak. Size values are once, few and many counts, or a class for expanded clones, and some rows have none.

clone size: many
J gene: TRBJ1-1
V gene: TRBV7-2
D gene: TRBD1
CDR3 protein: CASSLVGTGDTEAFF
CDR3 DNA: TGTGCCAGCAGCTTAGTAGGGACAGGGGACACTGAAGCTTTCTTT

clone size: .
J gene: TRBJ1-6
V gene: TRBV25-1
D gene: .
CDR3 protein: CASSDEGYSPLHF
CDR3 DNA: TGTGCCAGCAGTGACGAGGGGTATTCACCCCTCCACTTT

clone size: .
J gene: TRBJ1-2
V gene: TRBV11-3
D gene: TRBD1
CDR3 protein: CASSLLKGQAYGYTF
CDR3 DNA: TGTGCCAGCAGCTTGCTAAAAGGACAGGCCTATGGCTACACCTTC

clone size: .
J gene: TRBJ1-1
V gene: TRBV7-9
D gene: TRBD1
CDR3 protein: CASSLDVRGDREAFF
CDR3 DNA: TGTGCCAGCAGCTTAGATGTCAGGGGGGACCGGGAAGCTTTCTTT

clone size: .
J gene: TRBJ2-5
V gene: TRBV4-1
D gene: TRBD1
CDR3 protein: CASSAAAGGETQYF
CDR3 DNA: TGTGCCAGCAGTGCAGCGGCAGGGGGAGAGACCCAGTACTTC

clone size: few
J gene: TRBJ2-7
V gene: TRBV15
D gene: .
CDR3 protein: CATSTSWTISYEQYF
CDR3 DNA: TGTGCCACCAGCACCTCCTGGACGATCTCCTACGAGCAGTACTTC

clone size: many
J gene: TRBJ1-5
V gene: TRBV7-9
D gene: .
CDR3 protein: CASSLADSRAQPQHF
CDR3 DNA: TGTGCCAGCAGCTTAGCGGACAGCAGAGCTCAGCCCCAGCATTTT

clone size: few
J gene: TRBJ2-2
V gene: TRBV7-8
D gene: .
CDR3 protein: CASSLSMNTGELFF
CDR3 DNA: TGTGCCAGCAGCTTAAGTATGAACACCGGGGAGCTGTTTTTT

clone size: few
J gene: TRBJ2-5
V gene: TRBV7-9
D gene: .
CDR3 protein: CASSLPTGQETQYF
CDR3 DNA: TGTGCCAGCAGCTTACCGACAGGACAAGAGACCCAGTACTTC

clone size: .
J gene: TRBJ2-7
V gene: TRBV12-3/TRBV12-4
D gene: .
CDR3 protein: CASSYFGKSYEQYF
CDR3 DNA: TGTGCCAGCAGTTATTTCGGGAAAAGCTACGAGCAGTACTTC

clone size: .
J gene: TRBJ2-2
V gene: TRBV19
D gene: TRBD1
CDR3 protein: CASGIGDRDTGELSW
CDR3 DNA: TGTGCCAGTGGTATAGGGGACAGGGACACCGGGGAGCTGTCTTGG

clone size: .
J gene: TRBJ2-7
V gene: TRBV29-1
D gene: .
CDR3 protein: CSVETREQYF
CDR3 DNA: TGCAGCGTGGAAACCAGGGAGCAGTACTTC

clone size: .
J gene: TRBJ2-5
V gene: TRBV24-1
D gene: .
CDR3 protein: CATSEWGLQETQYF
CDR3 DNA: TGTGCTACCAGTGAGTGGGGACTCCAAGAGACCCAGTACTTC

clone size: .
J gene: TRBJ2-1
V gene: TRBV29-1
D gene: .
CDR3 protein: CSGGLGGNEQFF
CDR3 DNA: TGCAGCGGGGGACTCGGGGGTAATGAGCAGTTCTTC

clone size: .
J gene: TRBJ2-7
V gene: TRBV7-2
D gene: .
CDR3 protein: CASSLADHPSYEQYF
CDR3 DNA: TGTGCCAGCAGCTTAGCGGATCACCCCTCCTACGAGCAGTACTTC

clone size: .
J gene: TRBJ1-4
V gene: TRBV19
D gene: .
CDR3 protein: CASSRSIGGTLF
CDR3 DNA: TGTGCCAGTAGCCGATCCATTGGAGGGACACTTTTT

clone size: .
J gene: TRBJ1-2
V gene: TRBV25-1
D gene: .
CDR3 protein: CASSPPKQGDGYTF
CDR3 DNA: TGTGCCAGCTCACCACCCAAACAGGGAGATGGCTACACCTTC

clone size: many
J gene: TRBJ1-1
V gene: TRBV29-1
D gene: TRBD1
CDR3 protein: CSVAPPGQGDTEAFF
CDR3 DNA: TGCAGCGTAGCGCCTCCGGGACAGGGGGACACTGAAGCTTTCTTT

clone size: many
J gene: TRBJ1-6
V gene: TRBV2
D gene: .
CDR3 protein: CASGGQQNSPLHF
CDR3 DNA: TGTGCCAGTGGGGGACAACAAAATTCACCCCTCCACTTT

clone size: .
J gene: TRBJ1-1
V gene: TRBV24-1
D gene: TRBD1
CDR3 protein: CATSLGQGNTEAFF
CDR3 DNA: TGTGCCACCAGCCTTGGACAGGGGAACACTGAAGCTTTCTTT

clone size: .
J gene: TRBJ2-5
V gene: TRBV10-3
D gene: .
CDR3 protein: CAITGGETQYF
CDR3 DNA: TGTGCCATCACCGGCGGAGAGACCCAGTACTTC

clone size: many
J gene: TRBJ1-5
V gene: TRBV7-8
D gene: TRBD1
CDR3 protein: CASSLGLGQDNQPQHF
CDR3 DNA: TGTGCCAGCAGCCTCGGCTTAGGACAGGATAATCAGCCCCAGCATTTT

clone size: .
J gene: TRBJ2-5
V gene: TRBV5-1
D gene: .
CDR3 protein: CASSLGGQQTQYF
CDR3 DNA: TGCGCCAGCAGCTTGGGGGGACAACAGACCCAGTACTTC

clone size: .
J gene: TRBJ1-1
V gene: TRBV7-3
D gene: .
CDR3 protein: CASSTNAAFF
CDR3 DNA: TGTGCCAGCAGCACAAATGCAGCTTTCTTT

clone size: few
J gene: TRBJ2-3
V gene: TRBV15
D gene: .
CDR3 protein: CATSTTKSATDTQYF
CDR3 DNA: TGTGCCACCAGCACGACAAAGTCGGCCACAGATACGCAGTATTTT

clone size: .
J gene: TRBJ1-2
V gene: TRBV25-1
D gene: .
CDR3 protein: CASSELVNSPYGYTF
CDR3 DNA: TGTGCCAGCAGTGAATTAGTCAACTCCCCCTATGGCTACACCTTC

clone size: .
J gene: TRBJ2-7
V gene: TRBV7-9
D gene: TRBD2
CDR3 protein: CASSLVTSGSHEQYF
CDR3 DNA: TGTGCCAGCAGCTTAGTAACTAGCGGGTCTCACGAGCAGTACTTC

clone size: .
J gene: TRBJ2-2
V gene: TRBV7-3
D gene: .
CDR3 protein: CASSAGMDTGELFF
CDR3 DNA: TGTGCCAGCAGCGCTGGCATGGACACCGGGGAGCTGTTTTTT

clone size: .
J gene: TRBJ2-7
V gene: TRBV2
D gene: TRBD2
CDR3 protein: CASSELAGGDYEQYF
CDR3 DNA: TGTGCCAGCAGTGAACTAGCGGGAGGGGACTACGAGCAGTACTTC

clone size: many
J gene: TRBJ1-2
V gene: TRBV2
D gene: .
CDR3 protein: CARSRLNYGYTF
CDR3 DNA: TGTGCCCGCTCCCGACTGAACTATGGCTACACCTTC

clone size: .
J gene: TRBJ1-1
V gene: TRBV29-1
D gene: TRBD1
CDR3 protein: CSGQGALNTEAFF
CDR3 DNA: TGCAGCGGACAGGGGGCTTTGAACACTGAAGCTTTCTTT

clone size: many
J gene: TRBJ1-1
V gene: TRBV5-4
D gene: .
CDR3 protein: CASSLVAGSAFF
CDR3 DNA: TGTGCCAGCAGCTTGGTTGCAGGGAGTGCTTTCTTT

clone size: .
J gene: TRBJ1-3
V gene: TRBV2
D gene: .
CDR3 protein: CASTKMVAGNTIYF
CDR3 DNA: TGTGCCAGCACCAAGATGGTTGCTGGAAACACCATATATTTT

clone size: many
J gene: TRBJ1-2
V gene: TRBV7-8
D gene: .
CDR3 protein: CASSLEVGRDYGYTF
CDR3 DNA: TGTGCCAGCAGCTTAGAGGTCGGCAGGGACTATGGCTACACCTTC

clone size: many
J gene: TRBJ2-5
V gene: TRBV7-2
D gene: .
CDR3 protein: CASSTRDSRTQYF
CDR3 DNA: TGTGCCAGCAGCACCAGGGATTCAAGGACCCAGTACTTC

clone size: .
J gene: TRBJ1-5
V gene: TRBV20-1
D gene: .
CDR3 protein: CSARTVEDSNQPQHF
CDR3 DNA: TGCAGTGCTAGGACAGTGGAGGATAGCAATCAGCCCCAGCATTTT

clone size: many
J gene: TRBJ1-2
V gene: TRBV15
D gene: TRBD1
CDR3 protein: CATSRDDRAGGIYGYTF
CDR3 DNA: TGTGCCACCAGCAGAGATGATCGGGCAGGGGGCATCTATGGCTACACCTTC

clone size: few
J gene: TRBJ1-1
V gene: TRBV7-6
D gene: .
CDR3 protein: CASSSPGGVNTEAFF
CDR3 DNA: TGTGCCAGCAGCTCCCCGGGAGGGGTTAACACTGAAGCTTTCTTT

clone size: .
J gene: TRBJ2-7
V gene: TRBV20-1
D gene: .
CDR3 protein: CSARFESYEQYF
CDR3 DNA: TGCAGTGCTAGATTTGAGTCCTACGAGCAGTACTTC

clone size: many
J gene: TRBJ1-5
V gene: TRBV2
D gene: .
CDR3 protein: CASSRRDQPQHF
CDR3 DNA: TGTGCCAGCAGCCGGAGGGATCAGCCCCAGCATTTT

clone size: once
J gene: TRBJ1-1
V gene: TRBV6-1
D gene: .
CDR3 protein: CATSDAGGGEAFF
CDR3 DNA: TGTGCCACCAGTGACGCGGGGGGCGGTGAAGCTTTCTTT